Listed below are T cell receptor beta chains from one sample, sequenced in a study of cytomegalovirus exposure and HLA in healthy donors. TCRdb's copy holds only in-frame clones and misses some; the assay was immunoSEQ multiplex PCR. In the table there are 95,000 to 150,000 clones, around 75% of which are singletons. Sequenced input: PBMCs. The receptor set was obtained from a man in his sixties in good health and CMV-seropositive. The conserved cysteine and the conserved F or W are not part of the CDR3 here. Clone size is shown for a subset of rows, as once, few, many or a class of expanded clone.

V: TRBV28
J: TRBJ2-2
size: NA
CDR3: ASIRTGELF

V: TRBV29-1
J: TRBJ1-1
size: NA
CDR3: SVAGKPVTEAF

V: TRBV11-1
J: TRBJ2-7
size: NA
CDR3: ASSFRETYEQY

V: TRBV2
J: TRBJ2-5
size: few
CDR3: ASRALAGGQETQY

V: TRBV5-4
J: TRBJ1-1
size: NA
CDR3: ASSPDRGRDTEAF

V: TRBV5-4
J: TRBJ2-3
size: few
CDR3: ASSQEASGGADTQY

V: TRBV9
J: TRBJ2-2
size: NA
CDR3: ASSERAKNTGELF

V: TRBV5-1
J: TRBJ2-3
size: NA
CDR3: ASRVGPKLAGAKDTQY

V: TRBV6-6
J: TRBJ2-7
size: NA
CDR3: ASRLELGEQY

V: TRBV5-1
J: TRBJ1-6
size: NA
CDR3: ASSFRQNNSPLH

V: TRBV2
J: TRBJ2-1
size: NA
CDR3: ASSEFGAGGQF

V: TRBV11-2
J: TRBJ2-7
size: NA
CDR3: ASSWTGLDEQY

V: TRBV9
J: TRBJ1-1
size: NA
CDR3: ASSVTGTGNTEAF

V: TRBV2
J: TRBJ2-5
size: NA
CDR3: ASSDEGGDPRETQY

V: TRBV5-4
J: TRBJ2-4
size: NA
CDR3: ASSFTSLPVAKNIQY

V: TRBV2
J: TRBJ1-2
size: few
CDR3: ASSELAGTNYGYT

V: TRBV30
J: TRBJ1-1
size: few
CDR3: AWNQRENTEAF

V: TRBV30
J: TRBJ2-2
size: NA
CDR3: AWGRNTGELF

V: TRBV2
J: TRBJ1-4
size: NA
CDR3: ASSVQPGLREKLF

V: TRBV2
J: TRBJ1-1
size: NA
CDR3: ASSGRGSNTEAF

V: TRBV7-2
J: TRBJ2-3
size: once
CDR3: ASSLISGGGFYTQY

V: TRBV6-5
J: TRBJ1-2
size: NA
CDR3: ASSSTTGRVGGYT

V: TRBV4-2
J: TRBJ2-6
size: NA
CDR3: ASSDGTGGSGANVLT

V: TRBV2
J: TRBJ1-5
size: NA
CDR3: ASSWDGGSNQPQH

V: TRBV19
J: TRBJ1-5
size: NA
CDR3: ASSMTGGNQPQH

V: TRBV15
J: TRBJ2-1
size: NA
CDR3: ATSRDPSRGAYNEQF

V: TRBV2
J: TRBJ1-6
size: NA
CDR3: ASSGEGRSPLH

V: TRBV7-2
J: TRBJ1-4
size: NA
CDR3: ASSIRVWEKLF

V: TRBV15
J: TRBJ1-2
size: NA
CDR3: ATSTPGGGAPNYGYT

V: TRBV28
J: TRBJ2-5
size: NA
CDR3: ASASRGETQY

V: TRBV27
J: TRBJ2-4
size: NA
CDR3: ASSFLSPSAKNIQY

V: TRBV6-6
J: TRBJ1-1
size: NA
CDR3: ASSGQGRNTEAF

V: TRBV5-1
J: TRBJ2-5
size: NA
CDR3: ASSSGGAETQY

V: TRBV7-9
J: TRBJ1-4
size: NA
CDR3: ASSFWDRELTGEKLF

V: TRBV7-3
J: TRBJ2-3
size: NA
CDR3: ASSSPPDPGTSGGADTQY

V: TRBV5-4
J: TRBJ1-3
size: few
CDR3: ASSLGQGNTIY

V: TRBV11-2
J: TRBJ2-7
size: once
CDR3: ASSLGQGANYEQY

V: TRBV7-9
J: TRBJ1-1
size: NA
CDR3: ASSLGAGTEAF

V: TRBV9
J: TRBJ2-3
size: few
CDR3: ASSFTVQGDTQY

V: TRBV11-2
J: TRBJ2-5
size: NA
CDR3: ASSLDRTGRTQY

V: TRBV9
J: TRBJ1-4
size: NA
CDR3: ASSVSGQGHEKLF